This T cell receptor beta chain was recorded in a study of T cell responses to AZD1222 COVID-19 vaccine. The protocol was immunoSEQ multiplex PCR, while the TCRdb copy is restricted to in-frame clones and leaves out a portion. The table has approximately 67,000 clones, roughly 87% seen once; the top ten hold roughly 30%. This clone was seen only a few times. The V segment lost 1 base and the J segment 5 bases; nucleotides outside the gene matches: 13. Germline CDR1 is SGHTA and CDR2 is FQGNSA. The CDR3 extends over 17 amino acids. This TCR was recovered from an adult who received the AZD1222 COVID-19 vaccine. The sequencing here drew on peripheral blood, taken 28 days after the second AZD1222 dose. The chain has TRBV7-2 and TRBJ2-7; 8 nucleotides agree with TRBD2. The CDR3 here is CASSLELAVRGPHEQYF. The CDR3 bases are TGTGCCAGCAGCTTAGAACTAGCGGTCAGGGGACCCCACGAGCAGTACTTC.